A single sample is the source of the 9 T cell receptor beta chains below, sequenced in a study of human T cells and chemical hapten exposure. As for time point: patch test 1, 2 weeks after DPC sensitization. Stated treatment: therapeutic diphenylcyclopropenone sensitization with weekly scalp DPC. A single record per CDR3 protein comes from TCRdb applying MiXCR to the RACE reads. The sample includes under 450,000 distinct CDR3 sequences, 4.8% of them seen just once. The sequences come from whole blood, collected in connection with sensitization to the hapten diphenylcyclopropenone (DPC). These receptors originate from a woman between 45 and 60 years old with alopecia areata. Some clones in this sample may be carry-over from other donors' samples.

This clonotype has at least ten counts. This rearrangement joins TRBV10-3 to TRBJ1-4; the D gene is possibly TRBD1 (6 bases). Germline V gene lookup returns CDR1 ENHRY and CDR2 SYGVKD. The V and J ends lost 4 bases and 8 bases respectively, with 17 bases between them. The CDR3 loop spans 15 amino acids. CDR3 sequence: CAISVGAGEVEKLFF. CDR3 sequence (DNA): TGTGCCATCAGTGTAGGCGCAGGGGAGGTGGAAAAACTGTTTTTT.

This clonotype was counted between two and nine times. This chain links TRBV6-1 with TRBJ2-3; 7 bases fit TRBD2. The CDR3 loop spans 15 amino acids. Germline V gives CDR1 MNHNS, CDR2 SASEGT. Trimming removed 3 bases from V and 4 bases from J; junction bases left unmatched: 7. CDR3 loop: CASSDPRGGSDTQYF. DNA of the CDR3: TGTGCCAGCAGTGATCCCCGGGGAGGGTCAGATACGCAGTATTTT.

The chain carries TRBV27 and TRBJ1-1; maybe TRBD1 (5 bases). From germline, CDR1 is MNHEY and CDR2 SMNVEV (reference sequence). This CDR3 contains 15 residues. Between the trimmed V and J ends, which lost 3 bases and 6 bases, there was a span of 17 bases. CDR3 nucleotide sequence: TGTGCCAGCAGTTTTTCCGGGACCCTCAACCCTGAAGCTTTCTTT. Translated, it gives CASSFSGTLNPEAFF.

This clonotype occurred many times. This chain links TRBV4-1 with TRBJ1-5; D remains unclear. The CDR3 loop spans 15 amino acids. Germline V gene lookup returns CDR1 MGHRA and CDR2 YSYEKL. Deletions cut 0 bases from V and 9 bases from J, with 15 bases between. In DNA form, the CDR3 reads TGCGCCAGCAGCCAAGATAGGACGGGCCCCAGGCCCCAGCATTTT. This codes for CASSQDRTGPRPQHF.

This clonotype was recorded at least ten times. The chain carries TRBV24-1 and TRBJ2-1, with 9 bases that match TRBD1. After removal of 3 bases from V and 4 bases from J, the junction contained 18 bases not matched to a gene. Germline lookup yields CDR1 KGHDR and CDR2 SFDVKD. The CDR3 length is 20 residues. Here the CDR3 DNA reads TGTGCCACCAGTGATGGGACAGGGCTCTCGGGACCGACCCTTTACAATGAGCAGTTCTTC. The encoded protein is CATSDGTGLSGPTLYNEQFF.

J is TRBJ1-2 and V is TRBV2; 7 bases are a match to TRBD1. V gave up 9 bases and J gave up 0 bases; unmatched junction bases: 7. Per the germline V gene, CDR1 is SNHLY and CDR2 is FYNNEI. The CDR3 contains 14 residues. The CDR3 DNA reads TGTGCCAGACAGGGGTCTTCAGCTAACTATGGCTACACCTTC. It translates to CARQGSSANYGYTF.

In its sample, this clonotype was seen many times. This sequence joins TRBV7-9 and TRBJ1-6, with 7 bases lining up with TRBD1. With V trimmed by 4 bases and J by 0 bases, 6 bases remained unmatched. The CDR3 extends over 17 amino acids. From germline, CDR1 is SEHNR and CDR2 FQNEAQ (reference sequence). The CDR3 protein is CASSYHGDSSYNSPLHF. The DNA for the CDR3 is TGTGCCAGCAGCTACCACGGGGACAGCTCCTATAATTCACCCCTCCACTTT.

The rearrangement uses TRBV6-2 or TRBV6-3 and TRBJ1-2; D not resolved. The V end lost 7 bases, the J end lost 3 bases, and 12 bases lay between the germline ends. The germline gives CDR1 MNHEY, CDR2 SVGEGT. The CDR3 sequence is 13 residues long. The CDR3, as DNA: TGTGCCAGCACTGTCTCCGTGGACTATGGCTACACCTTC. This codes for CASTVSVDYGYTF.

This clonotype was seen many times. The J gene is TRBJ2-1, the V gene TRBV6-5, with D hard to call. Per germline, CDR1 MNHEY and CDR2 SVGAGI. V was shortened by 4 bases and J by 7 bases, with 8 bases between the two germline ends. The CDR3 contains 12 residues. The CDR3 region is CASSFQANEQFF. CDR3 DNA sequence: TGTGCCAGCAGTTTTCAAGCTAATGAGCAGTTCTTC.